The source of this TCR beta chain is a study of cytomegalovirus exposure and HLA in healthy donors. Study-level points and caveats: There were some public TCRs occurring in many donors, but most TCR sequences were rare. TCR beta sequences reportedly predicted the HLA-A and HLA-B alleles of most subjects accurately. In vitro testing confirmed three CMV-associated chains as specific for CMV antigens. HLA restriction was apparent for most CMV-associated TCR beta chains in a later analysis.

The CDR3 is 15 amino acids. The V gene's germline CDR1 is SGHVS and CDR2 FQNEAQ. V was clipped by 2 bases and J by 4 bases, with 14 bases between them. A remark on this clone: The target antigen is unknown.

The study ran its PCR with 60 Vbeta and 13 Jbeta primers. Clones were read by immunoSEQ multiplex PCR, and TCRdb kept only the in-frame ones, dropping some. This listing includes under 100,000 clones. The V and J genes are TRBV7-8 and TRBJ1-1; TRBD1 might be the D (5 bases). The TCR was taken from a woman in her twenties or thirties in good health and CMV-seronegative. The sample comprised PBMCs. For the CDR3, the DNA is TGTGCCAGCAGCTTATTGGCTGGGGCAGGCACTGAAGCTTTCTTT. Translated, it gives CASSLLAGAGTEAFF.